This TCR beta chain was obtained from a study of T cell changes during pregnancy in multiple sclerosis (dated by TCRdb to about 2019). For context, the study as a whole: In women with multiple sclerosis, the researchers looked at how the T cell repertoire shifted as pregnancy progressed.

CDR1 and CDR2 (LNHNV, YYDKDF) derive from the germline V gene (reference sequence). Counted from cysteine to phenylalanine, this CDR3 has 13 amino acids. Of all the DNA, just the CDR3 is kept, 39 bases in frame from base 1. V is clipped by 8 bases and J by 6 bases, and the sequence between their germline boundaries is 11 bases long. Library generation was performed with the immunoSEQ multiplex PCR assay. This immuneACCESS table, as held by TCRdb, lists in-frame sequences with V and J called but not all clones. Of the missing ones, under half trace to an unresolved V gene in checked studies; the others have no known cause. This sample comprises about 92,000 clones, over 85% of them detected only once. The ten biggest clones cover 3.5% to 4.5% of the sample. Concerning this clone: Its antigen is still unknown. Per-base quality was not reported, and no clone a single base away is much larger than it.

The sequence was collected from a female donor with multiple sclerosis, enrolled in a pregnancy study. The sample in question was peripheral blood, obtained in the first trimester of pregnancy. The chain is encoded by TRBV15 joined to TRBJ1-6; the D gene is not confidently resolved. The CDR3 reads CATPEASNSPLHF. The DNA sequence is given as TGTGCCACCCCGGAGGCTTCTAATTCACCCCTCCACTTT. Joined to the reference TRBV15 and TRBJ1-6 proteins, this CDR3 gives the full variable domain: DAMVIQNPRYQVTQFGKPVTLSCSQTLNHNVMYWYQQKSSQAPKLLFHYYDKDFNNEADTPDNFQSRRPNTSFCFLDIRSPGLGDTAMYLCATPEASNSPLHFGNGTRLTVT.